This T cell receptor (beta chain) originates from a study of T-cell memory formation after mild COVID-19. The CDR3 consists of 14 residues. The germline gives CDR1 SGHRS, CDR2 YFSETQ. Between the trimmed V and J ends, which lost 5 bases and 6 bases, there was a span of 16 bases. This clonotype was seen a handful of times. Its antigen is currently unknown. Libraries for TCRalpha and TCRbeta carried sample barcodes and unique molecular identifiers via 5'RACE. TCRdb redid the calling of the 5' RACE reads with MiXCR, one entry per CDR3 protein. The table has roughly 600,000 distinct CDR3 sequences, over 15% seen once; the top ten hold around 12%. The study's findings and limits: Clones contracting over day 15 to 85 were CD4/CD8 balanced, with later expanders leaning CD4+. Mainly CM and EM harbored the contracting CD4+ clones; mainly EMRA harbored the CD8+ ones. Researchers found some responding clones in pre-infection memory, a sign that cross-reactive memory joined.

The chain employs TRBV5-1 and TRBJ2-3; a possible D gene is TRBD1 (5 bases). The TCR originated in an adult woman who had mild COVID-19 (a few samples of this study predate the infection). Cell type and time point are not known. The sequenced sample consisted of PBMCs or a T cell subset sorted from them (not recorded which). The CDR3 region is CASSGRAGPDTQYF. The CDR3 DNA reads as TGCGCCAGCAGTGGCAGGGCCGGTCCGGATACGCAGTATTTT.